Below, one T cell receptor (beta chain) is given with its context. V gave up 4 bases and J gave up 7 bases; unmatched junction bases: 5. In germline, CDR1 is MNHEY, CDR2 SMNVEV (reference sequence). The CDR3 runs to 14 residues. The sample belongs to a study of blood T cell repertoires in COVID-19. Across the study: Samples representing acute and convalescent COVID-19 were sourced from the United States, Italy and Spain. In each case, the material was cDNA or gDNA derived from T cells, B-cell-depleted T cells, or PBMCs.

Original processing notes: Counts of nucleated cells, estimated from reference gene primer amplification, were obtained. Data came from immunoSEQ multiplex PCR; TCRdb stores just in-frame clones and leaves some out. The V and J calls and clone size were taken over from that table, and D and trimming were inferred from the DNA. The top ten clones hold roughly 9.8% of a sample with about 260,000 clones, approximately 86% of them seen once. This sequence originates from a man aged 40-49 years who had recovered from COVID-19. The source material was peripheral blood. The V and J genes are TRBV27 and TRBJ1-5; 9 bases are a match to TRBD1. The DNA for the CDR3 is TGTGCCAGCAGTTGGGGACAGGGTGGGCAGCCCCAGCATTTT. Its protein is CASSWGQGGQPQHF.